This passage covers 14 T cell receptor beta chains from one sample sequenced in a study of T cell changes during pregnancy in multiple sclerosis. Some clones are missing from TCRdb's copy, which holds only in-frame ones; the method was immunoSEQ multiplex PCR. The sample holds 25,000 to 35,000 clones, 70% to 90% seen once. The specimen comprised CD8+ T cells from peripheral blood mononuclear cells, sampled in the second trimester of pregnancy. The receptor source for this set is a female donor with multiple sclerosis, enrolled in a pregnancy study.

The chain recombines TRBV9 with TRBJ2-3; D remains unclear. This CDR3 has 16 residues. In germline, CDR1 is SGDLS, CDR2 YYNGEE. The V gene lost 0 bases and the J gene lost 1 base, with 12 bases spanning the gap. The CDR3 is CASSVGPHSGTDTQYF. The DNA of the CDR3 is TGTGCCAGCAGCGTAGGACCGCACAGTGGCACAGATACGCAGTATTTT.

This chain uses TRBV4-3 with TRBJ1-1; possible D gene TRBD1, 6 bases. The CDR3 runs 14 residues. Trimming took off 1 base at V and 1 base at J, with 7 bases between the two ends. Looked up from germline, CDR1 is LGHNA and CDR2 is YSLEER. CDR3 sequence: CASSQGGGNTEAFF. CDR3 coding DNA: TGCGCCAGCAGCCAAGGAGGGGGGAACACTGAAGCTTTCTTT.

CDR3 nucleotides: TGTGCCACCATGGAGAGGGCTTTTAATGAAAAACTGTTTTTT. Residues: CATMERAFNEKLFF. The V call is TRBV27, the J call TRBJ1-4; D remains ambiguous. This CDR3 contains 14 residues. The germline V gene encodes CDR1 MNHEY and CDR2 SMNVEV (reference sequence). V was trimmed by 10 bases and J by 4 bases, leaving 16 bases between them.

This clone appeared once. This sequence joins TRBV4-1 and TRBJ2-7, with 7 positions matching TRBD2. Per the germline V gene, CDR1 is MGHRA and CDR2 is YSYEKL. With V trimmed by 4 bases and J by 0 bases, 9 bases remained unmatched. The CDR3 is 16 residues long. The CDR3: CASSPVSGTTSYEQYF. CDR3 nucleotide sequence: TGCGCCAGCAGCCCAGTGTCCGGGACTACCTCCTACGAGCAGTACTTC.

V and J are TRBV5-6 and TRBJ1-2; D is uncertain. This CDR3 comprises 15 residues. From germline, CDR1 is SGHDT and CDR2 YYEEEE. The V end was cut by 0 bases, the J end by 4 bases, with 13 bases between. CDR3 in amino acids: CASSLVRGLSYGYTF. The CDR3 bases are TGTGCCAGCAGCTTGGTTCGGGGTCTTAGCTATGGCTACACCTTC.

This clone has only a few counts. The CDR3 bases are TGCAGCGTTGCCGGGACTAGCGGGAGAGAGGGCACAGATACGCAGTATTTT. This gives the protein CSVAGTSGREGTDTQYF. This chain links TRBV29-1 with TRBJ2-3, with 14 nucleotides matching TRBD2. Germline loops: CDR1 SQVTM, CDR2 ANQGSEA. The V segment lost 4 bases and the J segment 1 base; nucleotides outside the gene matches: 7. This CDR3 has 17 residues.

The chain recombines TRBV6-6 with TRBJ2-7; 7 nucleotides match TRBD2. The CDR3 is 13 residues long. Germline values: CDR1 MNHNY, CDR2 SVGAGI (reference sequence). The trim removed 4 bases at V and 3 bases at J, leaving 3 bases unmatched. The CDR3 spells CASSSSGNYEQYF. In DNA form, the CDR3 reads TGTGCCAGCAGTTCAAGCGGGAACTACGAGCAGTACTTC.

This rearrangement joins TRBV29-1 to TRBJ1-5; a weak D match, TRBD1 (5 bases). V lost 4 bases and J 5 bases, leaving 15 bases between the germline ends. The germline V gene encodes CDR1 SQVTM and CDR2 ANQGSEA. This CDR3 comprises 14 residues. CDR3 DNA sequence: TGCAGCGTTGCGGAAGGACATGGGGATCAGCCCCAGCATTTT. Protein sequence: CSVAEGHGDQPQHF.

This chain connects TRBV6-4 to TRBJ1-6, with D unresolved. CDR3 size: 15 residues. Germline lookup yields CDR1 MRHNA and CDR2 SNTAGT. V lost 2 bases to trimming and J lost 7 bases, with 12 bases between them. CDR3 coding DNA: TGTGCCAGCAGTGACAGCGGCGGAGAAAATTCACCCCTCCACTTT. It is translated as CASSDSGGENSPLHF.

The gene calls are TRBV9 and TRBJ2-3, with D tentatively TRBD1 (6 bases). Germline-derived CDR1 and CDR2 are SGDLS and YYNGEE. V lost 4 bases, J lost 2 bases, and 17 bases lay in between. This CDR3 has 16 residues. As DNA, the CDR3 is TGTGCCAGCAGCTCCCACAGGGTGCAAAACACAGATACGCAGTATTTT. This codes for CASSSHRVQNTDTQYF.

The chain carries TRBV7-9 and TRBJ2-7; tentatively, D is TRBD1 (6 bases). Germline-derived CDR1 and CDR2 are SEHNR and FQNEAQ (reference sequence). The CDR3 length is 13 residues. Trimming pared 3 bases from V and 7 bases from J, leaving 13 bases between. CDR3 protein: CASSFPGVGEQYF. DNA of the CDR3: TGTGCCAGCAGCTTCCCAGGGGTCGGGGAGCAGTACTTC.

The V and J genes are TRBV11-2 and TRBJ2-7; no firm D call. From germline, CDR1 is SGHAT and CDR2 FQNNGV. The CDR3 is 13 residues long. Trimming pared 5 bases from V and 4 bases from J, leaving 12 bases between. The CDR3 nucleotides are TGTGCCAGCAGCCTTAGCCCGGAATACGAGCAGTACTTC. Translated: CASSLSPEYEQYF. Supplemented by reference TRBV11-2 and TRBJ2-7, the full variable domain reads EAGVAQSPRYKIIEKRQSVAFWCNPISGHATLYWYQQILGQGPKLLIQFQNNGVVDDSQLPKDRFSAERLKGVDSTLKIQPAKLEDSAVYLCASSLSPEYEQYFGPGTRLTVT.

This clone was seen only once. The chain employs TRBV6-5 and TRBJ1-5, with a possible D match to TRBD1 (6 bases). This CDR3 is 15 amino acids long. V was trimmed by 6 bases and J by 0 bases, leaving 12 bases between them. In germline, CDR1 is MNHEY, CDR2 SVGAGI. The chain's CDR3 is CASSSQGFSNQPQHF. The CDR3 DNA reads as TGTGCCAGCAGCTCCCAGGGGTTTAGCAATCAGCCCCAGCATTTT.

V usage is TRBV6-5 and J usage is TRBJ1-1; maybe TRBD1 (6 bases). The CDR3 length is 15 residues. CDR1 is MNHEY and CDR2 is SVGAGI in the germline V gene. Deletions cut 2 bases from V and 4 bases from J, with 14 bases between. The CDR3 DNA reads TGTGCCAGCAGTTACGTGGGGGGGCCGGGCACTGAAGCTTTCTTT. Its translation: CASSYVGGPGTEAFF.